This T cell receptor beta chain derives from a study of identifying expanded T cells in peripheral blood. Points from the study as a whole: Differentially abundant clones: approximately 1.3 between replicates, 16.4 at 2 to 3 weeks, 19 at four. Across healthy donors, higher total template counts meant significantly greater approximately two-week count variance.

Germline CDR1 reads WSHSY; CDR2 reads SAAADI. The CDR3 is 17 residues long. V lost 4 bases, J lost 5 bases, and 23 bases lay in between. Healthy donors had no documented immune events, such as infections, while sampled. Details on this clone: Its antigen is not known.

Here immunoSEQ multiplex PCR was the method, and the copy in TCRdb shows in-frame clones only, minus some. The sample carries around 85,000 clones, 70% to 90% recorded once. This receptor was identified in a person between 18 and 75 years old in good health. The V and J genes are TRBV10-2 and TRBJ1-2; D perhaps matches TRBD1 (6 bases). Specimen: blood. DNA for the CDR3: TGCGCCAGCAGTGTTTTTCGGGCAGGGGAGGCGCTTTATGGCTACACCTTC. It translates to CASSVFRAGEALYGYTF.